This section outlines one T cell receptor beta chain sequence together with its context. Its antigen is not yet known. No base qualities exist here, and no much larger clone lies one base off it. Relative to germline, V is 7 bases shorter and J is 4 bases shorter, with 13 bases between their ends. Counted from cysteine to phenylalanine, this CDR3 has 13 amino acids. Here the CDR3 DNA is all that survives: 39 bases in frame from base 1. The data stem from a study of control samples from healthy donors and cancer patients (dated by TCRdb to 2020 to 2021). The library was built by means of the immunoSEQ multiplex PCR assay. What TCRdb holds here is the immuneACCESS table cut down to in-frame rearrangements. Part of the clones is not present; checked against another copy, under half of the missing clones reflect an unresolved V gene, and the others are unexplained. The sample yields about 150,000 clones; just under 95% were counted once. The ten most abundant clones make up around 9.3% of the sample.

The V gene is TRBV12-3 or TRBV12-4 and the J gene is TRBJ1-2, with TRBD1 as a weak D call on 5 bases. The sequence was obtained from a middle-aged woman in good health. The sequenced sample was blood. The DNA reads TGTGCCAGCACCACGTGGGGGACCTATGGCTACACCTTC. Its protein is CASTTWGTYGYTF.